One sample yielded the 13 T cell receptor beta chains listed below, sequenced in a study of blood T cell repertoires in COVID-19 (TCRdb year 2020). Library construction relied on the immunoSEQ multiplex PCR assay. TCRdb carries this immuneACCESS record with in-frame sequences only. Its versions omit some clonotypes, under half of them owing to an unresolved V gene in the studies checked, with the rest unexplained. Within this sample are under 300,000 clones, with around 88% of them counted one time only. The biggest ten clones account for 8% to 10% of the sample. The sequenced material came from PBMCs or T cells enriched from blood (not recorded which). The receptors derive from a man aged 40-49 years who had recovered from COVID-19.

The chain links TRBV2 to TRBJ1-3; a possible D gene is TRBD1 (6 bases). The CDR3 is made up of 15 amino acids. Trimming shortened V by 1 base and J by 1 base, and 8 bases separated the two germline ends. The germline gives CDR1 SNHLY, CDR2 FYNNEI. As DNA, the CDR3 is TGTGCCAGCAGTGAAGGGACAGCGTCTGGAAACACCATATATTTT. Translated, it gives CASSEGTASGNTIYF.

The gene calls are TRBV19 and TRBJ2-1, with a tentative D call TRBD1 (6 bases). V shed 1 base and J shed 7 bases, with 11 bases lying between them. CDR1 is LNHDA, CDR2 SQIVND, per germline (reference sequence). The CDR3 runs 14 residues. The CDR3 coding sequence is TGTGCCAGTAGTATAGGCCTCCAGGGGAATGAGCAGTTCTTC. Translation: CASSIGLQGNEQFF.

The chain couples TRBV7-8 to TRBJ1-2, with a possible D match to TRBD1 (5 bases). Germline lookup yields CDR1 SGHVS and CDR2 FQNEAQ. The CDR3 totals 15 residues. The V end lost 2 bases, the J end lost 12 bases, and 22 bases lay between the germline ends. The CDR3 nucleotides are TGTGCCAGCAGCTTAACGACAGAGGTCCTATTGGGAAACACCTTC. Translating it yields CASSLTTEVLLGNTF.

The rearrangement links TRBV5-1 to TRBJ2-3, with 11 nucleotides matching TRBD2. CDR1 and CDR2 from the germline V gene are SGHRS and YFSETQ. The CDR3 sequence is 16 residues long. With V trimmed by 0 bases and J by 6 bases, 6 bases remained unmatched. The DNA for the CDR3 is TGCGCCAGCAGCTTGGTGACTAGCGGGGAGCTGGATACGCAGTATTTT. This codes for CASSLVTSGELDTQYF.

The CDR3 loop is CASSQGLAGGSSYNEQFF. The DNA for the CDR3 is TGTGCCAGCAGTCAGGGACTAGCGGGGGGCAGCTCCTACAATGAGCAGTTCTTC. The rearrangement joins TRBV7-6 to TRBJ2-1, with TRBD2 identical over 15 bases. The V gene's germline CDR1 is SGHVS and CDR2 FNYEAQ. This CDR3 has 18 residues. Unmatched junction bases numbered 6, after V lost 6 bases and J lost 0 bases.

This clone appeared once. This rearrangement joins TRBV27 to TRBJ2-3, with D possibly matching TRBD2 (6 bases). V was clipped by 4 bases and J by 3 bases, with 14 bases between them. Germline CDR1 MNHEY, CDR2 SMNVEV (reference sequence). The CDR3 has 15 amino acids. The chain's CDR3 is CASSSLAVRTDTQYF. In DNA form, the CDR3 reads TGTGCCAGCAGTTCATTAGCGGTCCGTACAGATACGCAGTATTTT.

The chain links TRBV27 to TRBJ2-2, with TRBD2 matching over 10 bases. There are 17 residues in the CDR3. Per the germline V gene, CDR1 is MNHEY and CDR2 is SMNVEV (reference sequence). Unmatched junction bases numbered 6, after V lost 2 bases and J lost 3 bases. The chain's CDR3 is CASSLQAGGPYTGELFF. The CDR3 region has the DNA TGTGCCAGCAGTTTACAAGCGGGAGGGCCCTACACCGGGGAGCTGTTTTTT.

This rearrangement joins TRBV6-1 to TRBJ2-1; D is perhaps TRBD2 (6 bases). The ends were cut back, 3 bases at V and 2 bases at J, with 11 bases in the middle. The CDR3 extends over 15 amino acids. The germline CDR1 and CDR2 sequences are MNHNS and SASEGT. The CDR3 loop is CASSDGTRPYNEQFF. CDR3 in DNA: TGTGCCAGCAGTGATGGGACTCGTCCCTACAATGAGCAGTTCTTC.

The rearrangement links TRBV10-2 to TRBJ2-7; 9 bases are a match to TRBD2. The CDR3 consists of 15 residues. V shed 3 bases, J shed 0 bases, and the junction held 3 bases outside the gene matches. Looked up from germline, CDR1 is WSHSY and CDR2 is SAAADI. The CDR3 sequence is CASSDRREGSYEQYF. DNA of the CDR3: TGCGCCAGCAGTGATCGGCGGGAGGGCTCCTACGAGCAGTACTTC.

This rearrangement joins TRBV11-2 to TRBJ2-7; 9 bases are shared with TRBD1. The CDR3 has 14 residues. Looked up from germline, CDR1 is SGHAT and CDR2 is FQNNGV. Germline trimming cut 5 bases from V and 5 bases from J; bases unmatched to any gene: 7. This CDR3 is CASSPTGGGDEQYF. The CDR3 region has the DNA TGTGCCAGCAGCCCAACAGGGGGCGGCGACGAGCAGTACTTC.

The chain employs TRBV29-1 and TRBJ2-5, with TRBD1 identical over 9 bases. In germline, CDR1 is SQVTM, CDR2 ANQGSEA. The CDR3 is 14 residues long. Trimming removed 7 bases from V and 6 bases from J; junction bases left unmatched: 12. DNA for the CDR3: TGCAGCGCGGATGGGACAGGGAAAGGGAAGACCCAGTACTTC. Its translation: CSADGTGKGKTQYF.

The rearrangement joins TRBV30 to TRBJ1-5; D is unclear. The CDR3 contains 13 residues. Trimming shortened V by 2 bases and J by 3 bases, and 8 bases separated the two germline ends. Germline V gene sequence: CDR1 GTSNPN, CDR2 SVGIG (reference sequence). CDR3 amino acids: CAWSLGYNQPQHF. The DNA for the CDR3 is TGTGCCTGGAGTTTGGGCTACAATCAGCCCCAGCATTTT.

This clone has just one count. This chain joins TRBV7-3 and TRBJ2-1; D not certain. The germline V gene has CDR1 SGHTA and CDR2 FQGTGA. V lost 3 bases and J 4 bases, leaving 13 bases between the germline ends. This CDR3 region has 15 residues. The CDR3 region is CASSFRQVLYNEQFF. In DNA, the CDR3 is TGTGCCAGCAGCTTTCGTCAGGTCCTATACAATGAGCAGTTCTTC.